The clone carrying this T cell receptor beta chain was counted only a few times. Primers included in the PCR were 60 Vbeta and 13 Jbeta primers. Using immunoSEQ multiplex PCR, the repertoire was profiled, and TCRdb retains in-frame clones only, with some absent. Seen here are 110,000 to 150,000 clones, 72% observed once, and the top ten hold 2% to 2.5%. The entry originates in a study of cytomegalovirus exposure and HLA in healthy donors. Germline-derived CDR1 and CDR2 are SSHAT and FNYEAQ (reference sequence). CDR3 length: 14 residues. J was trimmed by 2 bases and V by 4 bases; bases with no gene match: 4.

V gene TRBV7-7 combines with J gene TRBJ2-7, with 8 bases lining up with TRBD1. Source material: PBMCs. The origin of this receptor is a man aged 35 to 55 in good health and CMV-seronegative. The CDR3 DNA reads TGTGCCAGCAGCTCCAGGGACAGGACCTACGAGCAGTACTTC. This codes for CASSSRDRTYEQYF.